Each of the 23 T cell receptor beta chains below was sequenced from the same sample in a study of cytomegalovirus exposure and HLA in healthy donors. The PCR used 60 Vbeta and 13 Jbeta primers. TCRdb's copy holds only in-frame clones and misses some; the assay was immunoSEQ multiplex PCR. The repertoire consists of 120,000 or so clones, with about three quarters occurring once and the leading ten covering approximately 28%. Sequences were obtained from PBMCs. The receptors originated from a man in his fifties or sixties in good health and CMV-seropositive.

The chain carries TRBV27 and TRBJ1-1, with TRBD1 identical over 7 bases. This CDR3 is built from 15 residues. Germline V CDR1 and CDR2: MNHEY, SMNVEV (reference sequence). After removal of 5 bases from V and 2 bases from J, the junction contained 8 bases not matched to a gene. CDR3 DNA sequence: TGTGCCAGCAGTCCCACGGGACAGAAAAACACTGAAGCTTTCTTT. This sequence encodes CASSPTGQKNTEAFF.

CDR3 sequence: CAWKAGYEQYF. CDR3 in DNA: TGTGCCTGGAAGGCAGGATACGAGCAGTACTTC. The V call is TRBV30, the J call TRBJ2-7; D call uncertain. V lost 4 bases, J lost 4 bases, and 8 bases lay in between. In germline, CDR1 is GTSNPN, CDR2 SVGIG (reference sequence). The CDR3 is 11 amino acids.

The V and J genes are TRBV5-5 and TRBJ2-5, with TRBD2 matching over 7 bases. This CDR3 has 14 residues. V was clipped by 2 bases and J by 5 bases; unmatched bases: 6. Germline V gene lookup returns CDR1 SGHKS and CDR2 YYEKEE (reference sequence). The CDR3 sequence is CASSFGEGYETQYF. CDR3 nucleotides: TGTGCCAGCAGCTTCGGGGAGGGGTATGAGACCCAGTACTTC.

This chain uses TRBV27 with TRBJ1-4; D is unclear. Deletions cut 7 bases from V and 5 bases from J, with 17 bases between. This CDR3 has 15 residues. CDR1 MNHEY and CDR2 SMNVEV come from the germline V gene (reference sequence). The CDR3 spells CASTLRPYRNEKLFF. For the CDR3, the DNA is TGTGCCAGCACCCTCCGACCATACAGAAATGAAAAACTGTTTTTT.

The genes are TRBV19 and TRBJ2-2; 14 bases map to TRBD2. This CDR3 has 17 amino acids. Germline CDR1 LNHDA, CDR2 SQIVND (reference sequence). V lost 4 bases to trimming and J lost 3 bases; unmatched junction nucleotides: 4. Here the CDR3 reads CASSRGLAGADTGELFF. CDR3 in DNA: TGTGCCAGTAGTAGGGGACTAGCGGGAGCAGACACCGGGGAGCTGTTTTTT.

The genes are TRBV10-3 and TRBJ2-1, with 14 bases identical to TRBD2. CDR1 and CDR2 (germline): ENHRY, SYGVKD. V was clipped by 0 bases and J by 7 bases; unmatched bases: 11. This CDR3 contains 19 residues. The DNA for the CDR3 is TGTGCCATCAGTGAGTCGAGTCGGACTAGCGGGGGGAGAAGTAATGAGCAGTTCTTC. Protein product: CAISESSRTSGGRSNEQFF.

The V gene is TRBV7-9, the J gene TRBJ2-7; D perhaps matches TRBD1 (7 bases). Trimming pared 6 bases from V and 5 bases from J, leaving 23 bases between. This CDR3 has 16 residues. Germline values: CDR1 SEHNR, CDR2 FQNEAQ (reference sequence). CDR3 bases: TGTGCCAGCAGTCAGGGGGGACACCATCTTGGCAACGAGCAGTACTTC. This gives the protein CASSQGGHHLGNEQYF.

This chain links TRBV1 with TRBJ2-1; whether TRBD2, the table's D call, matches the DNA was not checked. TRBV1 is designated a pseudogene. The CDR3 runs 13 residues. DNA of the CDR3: TGCACCAGCCGGCCCAGCGGGGGGAATGAGCAGTTCTTC. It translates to CTSRPSGGNEQFF.

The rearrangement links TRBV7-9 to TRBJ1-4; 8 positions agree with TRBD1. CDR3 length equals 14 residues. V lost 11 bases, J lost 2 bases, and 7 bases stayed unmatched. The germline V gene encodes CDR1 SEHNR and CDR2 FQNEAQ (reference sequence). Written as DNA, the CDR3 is TGTGCCTGCGACAGGGGTTCGACTAATGAAAAACTGTTTTTT. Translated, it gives CACDRGSTNEKLFF. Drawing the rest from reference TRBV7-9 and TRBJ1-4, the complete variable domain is DTGVSQNPRHKITKRGQNVTFRCDPISEHNRLYWYRQTLGQGPEFLTYFQNEAQLEKSRLLSDRFSAERPKGSFSTLEIQRTEQGDSAMYLCACDRGSTNEKLFFGSGTQLSVL.

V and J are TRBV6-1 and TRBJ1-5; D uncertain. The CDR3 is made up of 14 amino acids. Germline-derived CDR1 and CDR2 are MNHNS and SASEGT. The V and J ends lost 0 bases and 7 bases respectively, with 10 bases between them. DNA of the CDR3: TGTGCCAGCAGTGAAGCGGCGGTTGGCCAGCCCCAGCATTTT. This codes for CASSEAAVGQPQHF.

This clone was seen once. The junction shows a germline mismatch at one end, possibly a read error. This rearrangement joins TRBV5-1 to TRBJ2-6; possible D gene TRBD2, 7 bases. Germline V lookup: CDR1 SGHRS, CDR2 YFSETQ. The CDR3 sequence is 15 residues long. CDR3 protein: CASSGGAAGANGLTF. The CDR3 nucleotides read TGCGCCAGCAGTGGGGGGGCGGCCGGGGCCAACGGCCTGACTTTC.

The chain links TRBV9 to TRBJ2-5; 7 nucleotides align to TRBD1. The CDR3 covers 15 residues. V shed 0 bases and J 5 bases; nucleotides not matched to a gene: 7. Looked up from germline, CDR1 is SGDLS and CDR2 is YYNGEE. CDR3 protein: CASSVVVGGYETQYF. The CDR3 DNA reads TGTGCCAGCAGCGTAGTGGTAGGGGGCTACGAGACCCAGTACTTC.

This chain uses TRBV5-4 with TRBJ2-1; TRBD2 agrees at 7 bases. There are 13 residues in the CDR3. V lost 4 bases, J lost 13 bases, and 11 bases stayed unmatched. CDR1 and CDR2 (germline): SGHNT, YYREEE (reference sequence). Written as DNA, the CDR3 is TGTGCCAGCAGCCGCCTGGGAGGGAACTATCAGTTCTTC. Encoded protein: CASSRLGGNYQFF.

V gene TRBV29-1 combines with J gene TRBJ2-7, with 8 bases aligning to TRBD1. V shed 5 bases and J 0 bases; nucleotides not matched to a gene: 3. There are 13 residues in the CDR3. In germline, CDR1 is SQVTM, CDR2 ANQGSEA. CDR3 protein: CSVRTGSSYEQYF. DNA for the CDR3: TGCAGCGTTAGGACAGGGAGCTCCTACGAGCAGTACTTC.

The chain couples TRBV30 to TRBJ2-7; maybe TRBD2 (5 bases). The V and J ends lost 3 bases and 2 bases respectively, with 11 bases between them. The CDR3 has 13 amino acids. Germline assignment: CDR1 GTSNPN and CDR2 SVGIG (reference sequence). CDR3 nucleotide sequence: TGTGCCTGGAGACGGACGGGGACCTACGAGCAGTACTTC. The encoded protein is CAWRRTGTYEQYF. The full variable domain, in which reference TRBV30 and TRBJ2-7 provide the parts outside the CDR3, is SQTIHQWPATLVQPVGSPLSLECTVEGTSNPNLYWYRQAAGRGLQLLFYSVGIGQISSEVPQNLSASRPQDRQFILSSKKLLLSDSGFYLCAWRRTGTYEQYFGPGTRLTVT.

The CDR3 coding sequence is TGTGCCAGCAGTCCCAGGGGACAGCCGAACACTGAAGCTTTCTTT. This encodes CASSPRGQPNTEAFF. The J gene is TRBJ1-1, the V gene TRBV2, with 7 bases lining up with TRBD1. Germline CDR1 SNHLY, CDR2 FYNNEI. The CDR3 loop spans 15 amino acids. The V and J ends lost 5 bases and 1 base, in that order; junction bases with no gene match: 7.

As DNA, the CDR3 is TGTGCCAGCAGCTCACAGCCTCGACAGCCCCAGCATTTT. This sequence encodes CASSSQPRQPQHF. The rearrangement joins TRBV7-2 to TRBJ1-5; D unresolved. Trimming removed 4 bases from V and 7 bases from J, with 11 bases in between. The CDR3 totals 13 residues. CDR1 and CDR2 (germline): SGHTA, FQGNSA.

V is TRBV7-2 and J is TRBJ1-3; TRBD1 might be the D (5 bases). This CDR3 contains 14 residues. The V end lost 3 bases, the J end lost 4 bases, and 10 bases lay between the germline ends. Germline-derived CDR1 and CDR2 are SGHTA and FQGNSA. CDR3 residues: CASSFRVGGNTIYF. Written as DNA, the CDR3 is TGTGCCAGCAGCTTCAGGGTCGGGGGAAACACCATATATTTT.

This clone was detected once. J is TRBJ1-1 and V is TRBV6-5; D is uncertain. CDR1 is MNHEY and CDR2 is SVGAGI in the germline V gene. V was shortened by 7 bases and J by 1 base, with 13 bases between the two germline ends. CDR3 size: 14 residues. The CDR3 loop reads CASTQAAPNTEAFF. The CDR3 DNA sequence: TGTGCCAGCACCCAGGCTGCACCGAACACTGAAGCTTTCTTT.

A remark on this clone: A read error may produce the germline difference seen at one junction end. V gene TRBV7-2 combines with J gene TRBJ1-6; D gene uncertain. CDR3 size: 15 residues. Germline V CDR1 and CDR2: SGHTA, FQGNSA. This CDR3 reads CASTLGGTANSPLHF. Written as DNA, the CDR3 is TGTGCCAGCACCTTAGGCGGCACGGCCAATTCACCCCTCCACTTT.

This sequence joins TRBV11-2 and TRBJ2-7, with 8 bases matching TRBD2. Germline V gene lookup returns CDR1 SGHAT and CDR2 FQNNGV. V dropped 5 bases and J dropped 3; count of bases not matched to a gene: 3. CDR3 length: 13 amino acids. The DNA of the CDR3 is TGTGCCAGCAGCCACGGGACTAGCTACGAGCAGTACTTC. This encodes CASSHGTSYEQYF.

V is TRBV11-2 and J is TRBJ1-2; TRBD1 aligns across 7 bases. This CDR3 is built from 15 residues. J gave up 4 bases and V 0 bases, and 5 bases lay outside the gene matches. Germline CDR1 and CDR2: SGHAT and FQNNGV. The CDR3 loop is CASSLDLGGAYGYTF. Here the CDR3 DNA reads TGTGCCAGCAGCTTAGATCTAGGGGGCGCCTATGGCTACACCTTC.

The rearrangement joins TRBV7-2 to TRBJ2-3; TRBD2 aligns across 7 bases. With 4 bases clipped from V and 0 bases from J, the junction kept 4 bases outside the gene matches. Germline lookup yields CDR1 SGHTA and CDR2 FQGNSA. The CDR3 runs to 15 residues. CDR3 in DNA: TGTGCCAGCAGCTCGACTAGCCGAAGCACAGATACGCAGTATTTT. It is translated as CASSSTSRSTDTQYF.